Below, 21 T cell receptor beta chains from the same sample are listed, as sequenced in a study of blood T cell repertoires in COVID-19 (dated by TCRdb to the early 2020s). The protocol used for the library was the immunoSEQ multiplex PCR assay. In its TCRdb copy, this immuneACCESS table keeps in-frame sequences only and misses some clones. Where compared with another copy, unresolved V genes explain less than half of these, and the others have no known cause. The sample table holds 100,000 to 150,000 clones, of which around 81% were seen once. Of the sample, roughly 10% falls within the top ten clones. The sequencing sample was made of peripheral blood. Source of these receptors: a man aged 55-75 years with acute or convalescent COVID-19.

The V call is TRBV5-1, the J call TRBJ1-3; 7 positions match TRBD1. The CDR3 is 13 residues long. Germline V gene data show CDR1 as SGHRS and CDR2 as YFSETQ. V dropped 4 bases and J dropped 2; count of bases not matched to a gene: 0. The CDR3: CASSGTAGNTIYF. The CDR3 nucleotides read TGCGCCAGCAGCGGGACAGCTGGAAACACCATATATTTT.

The V call is TRBV28, the J call TRBJ1-5, with TRBD1 matching 10 bases. This CDR3 spans 17 amino acids. V dropped 2 bases and J dropped 1; count of bases not matched to a gene: 5. Germline assignment: CDR1 MDHEN and CDR2 SYDVKM. CDR3 sequence reads: CASSLPPGQGSNQPQHF. The CDR3 DNA reads as TGTGCCAGCAGTTTACCTCCGGGACAGGGGAGCAATCAGCCCCAGCATTTT.

V gene TRBV28 combines with J gene TRBJ2-7; maybe TRBD2 (6 bases). The CDR3 runs 13 residues. Per germline, CDR1 MDHEN and CDR2 SYDVKM. V lost 2 bases to trimming and J lost 4 bases, with 9 bases between them. The CDR3 region has the DNA TGTGCCAGCAGTTTAGGCGGGACGTACGAGCAGTACTTC. Its translation is CASSLGGTYEQYF.

The chain recombines TRBV4-1 with TRBJ1-3; 7 positions agree with TRBD1. Trimming removed 1 base from V and 2 bases from J; junction bases left unmatched: 8. The CDR3 extends over 17 amino acids. Looked up from germline, CDR1 is MGHRA and CDR2 is YSYEKL. CDR3: CASSQASSRGTGNTIYF. For the CDR3, the DNA is TGCGCCAGCAGCCAAGCCTCCAGCAGGGGGACTGGAAACACCATATATTTT.

The genes are TRBV12-3 or TRBV12-4 and TRBJ2-1, with D uncertain. This CDR3 spans 13 amino acids. Trimming pared 10 bases from V and 6 bases from J, leaving 16 bases between. CDR3 DNA sequence: TGTGCCACAAAACCCGACTGGATCAATGAGCAGTTCTTC. It encodes CATKPDWINEQFF.

The V gene is TRBV5-4, the J gene TRBJ1-2, with D tentatively TRBD1 (5 bases). The CDR3 is 14 residues long. V was cut by 4 bases and J by 4 bases, with 14 bases left in between. In germline, CDR1 is SGHNT, CDR2 YYREEE (reference sequence). Here the CDR3 reads CASSLKMGGYGYTF. DNA for the CDR3: TGTGCCAGCAGCCTGAAGATGGGGGGCTATGGCTACACCTTC.

The V and J genes are TRBV28 and TRBJ2-7, with D unclear. Germline V lookup: CDR1 MDHEN, CDR2 SYDVKM. Trimming shortened V by 1 base and J by 1 base, and 11 bases separated the two germline ends. The CDR3 spans 15 residues. The CDR3, as DNA: TGTGCCAGCAGTTTATCCCTCCTGACTTCCTACGAGCAGTACTTC. Its translation is CASSLSLLTSYEQYF.

The V gene is TRBV30, the J gene TRBJ2-7; 7 nucleotides match TRBD2. The CDR3 runs 10 residues. The junction had 1 base not matched to a gene; V was cut back by 5 bases and J by 6 bases. Germline V lookup: CDR1 GTSNPN, CDR2 SVGIG (reference sequence). CDR3 DNA: TGTGCCTGGGGGGAGGGCGAGCAGTACTTC. This sequence encodes CAWGEGEQYF.

This clone was found many times. V and J are TRBV5-4 and TRBJ1-4; D is uncertain. V was trimmed by 4 bases and J by 2 bases, leaving 15 bases between them. CDR3 size: 16 residues. Looked up from germline, CDR1 is SGHNT and CDR2 is YYREEE (reference sequence). CDR3 protein: CASSKDGGRTNEKLFF. CDR3 bases: TGTGCCAGCAGCAAGGATGGCGGGAGGACTAATGAAAAACTGTTTTTT.

The chain uses TRBV18 and TRBJ1-2, with a possible D match to TRBD1 (6 bases). The germline V gene has CDR1 KGHSH and CDR2 LQKENI. CDR3 length equals 14 residues. Trimming took 2 bases from V and 6 from J, leaving 13 bases between them. The DNA of the CDR3 is TGTGCCAGCTCACCATCGGACAGCCCTCATGGCTACACCTTC. The encoded protein is CASSPSDSPHGYTF.

The rearrangement links TRBV7-2 to TRBJ2-5, with 15 bases aligning to TRBD2. The CDR3 extends over 16 amino acids. The junction had 4 bases not matched to a gene; V was cut back by 3 bases and J by 5 bases. Per germline, CDR1 SGHTA and CDR2 FQGNSA. CDR3 in DNA: TGTGCCAGCAGCTTCCGGACTAGCGGGAGGGCCGAGACCCAGTACTTC. It encodes CASSFRTSGRAETQYF. The whole variable domain, remainder taken from reference TRBV7-2 and TRBJ2-5, is GAGVSQSPSNKVTEKGKDVELRCDPISGHTALYWYRQSLGQGLEFLIYFQGNSAPDKSGLPSDRFSAERTGGSVSTLTIQRTQQEDSAVYLCASSFRTSGRAETQYFGPGTRLLVL.

This chain connects TRBV5-5 to TRBJ1-2; TRBD1 aligns across 9 bases. Germline lookup yields CDR1 SGHKS and CDR2 YYEKEE (reference sequence). V gave up 4 bases and J gave up 8 bases; unmatched junction bases: 9. This CDR3 comprises 14 residues. CDR3 nucleotides: TGTGCCAGCAGCCCGGGACAGGGTCTCCGGGGCTACACCTTC. Amino acid sequence: CASSPGQGLRGYTF.

The rearrangement joins TRBV12-3 or TRBV12-4 to TRBJ1-1, with 8 positions matching TRBD1. CDR3 size: 12 residues. The ends lost 5 bases at V and 8 bases at J; junction bases unmatched: 4. CDR3 in DNA: TGTGCCAGCAGTCCCTACAGGGGGGAAGCTTTCTTT. It is translated as CASSPYRGEAFF.

This clone was detected once. This chain uses TRBV5-1 with TRBJ2-1; TRBD2 matches at 7 bases. J was trimmed by 8 bases and V by 0 bases; bases with no gene match: 5. The CDR3 has 14 residues. From germline, CDR1 is SGHRS and CDR2 YFSETQ. CDR3 sequence: CASSLASTSDEQFF. The CDR3 nucleotides are TGCGCCAGCAGCTTGGCCAGTACTAGCGATGAGCAGTTCTTC.

This clone was seen only a few times. This chain connects TRBV27 to TRBJ2-7; 7 bases map to TRBD1. CDR3 length: 14 residues. J was trimmed by 3 bases and V by 8 bases; bases with no gene match: 10. Germline V gene lookup returns CDR1 MNHEY and CDR2 SMNVEV (reference sequence). CDR3 nucleotides: TGTGCCAGCGGACCCGGGACAGCCATCTACGAGCAGTACTTC. Translating it yields CASGPGTAIYEQYF.

The count of this clone is one. This rearrangement joins TRBV28 to TRBJ1-5, with 8 nucleotides matching TRBD1. Unmatched junction bases numbered 11, after V lost 4 bases and J lost 6 bases. The CDR3 loop spans 16 amino acids. CDR1 and CDR2 (germline): MDHEN, SYDVKM. DNA for the CDR3: TGTGCCAGCAGTTCCCCCTCCGCAGGGGGCGCTCAGCCCCAGCATTTT. Translated, it gives CASSSPSAGGAQPQHF. Supplemented by reference TRBV28 and TRBJ1-5, the full variable domain reads DVKVTQSSRYLVKRTGEKVFLECVQDMDHENMFWYRQDPGLGLRLIYFSYDVKMKEKGDIPEGYSVSREKKERFSLILESASTNQTSMYLCASSSPSAGGAQPQHFGDGTRLSIL.

The CDR3 DNA follows: TGCGCCAGCAGCTTGGAGCTGAACAGGGGTGGCGAGACCCAGTACTTC. It encodes CASSLELNRGGETQYF. The chain carries TRBV5-1 and TRBJ2-5; 7 bases fit TRBD1. After removal of 0 bases from V and 5 bases from J, the junction contained 10 bases not matched to a gene. The CDR3 consists of 16 residues. Looked up from germline, CDR1 is SGHRS and CDR2 is YFSETQ. The full variable domain, with the rest looked up from reference TRBV5-1 and TRBJ2-5, is KAGVTQTPRYLIKTRGQQVTLSCSPISGHRSVSWYQQTPGQGLQFLFEYFSETQRNKGNFPGRFSGRQFSNSRSEMNVSTLELGDSALYLCASSLELNRGGETQYFGPGTRLLVL.

In its sample, this clone was seen once. The CDR3 is CASSSLAGGNEQFF. The CDR3 region has the DNA TGTGCCAGCAGCTCACTAGCGGGAGGGAATGAGCAGTTCTTC. The genes are TRBV7-6 and TRBJ2-1, with 13 bases fitting TRBD2. The CDR3 loop spans 14 amino acids. The J segment lost 7 bases and the V segment lost 4 bases, leaving 1 base of the junction unmatched. Germline V gives CDR1 SGHVS, CDR2 FNYEAQ.

The V call is TRBV9, the J call TRBJ1-1; D is ambiguous. The germline gives CDR1 SGDLS, CDR2 YYNGEE. Trimming cost V 4 bases and J 1 base, with 8 bases left between them. The CDR3 is 13 residues long. The CDR3 coding sequence is TGTGCCAGCAGCTCCACTACGAACACTGAAGCTTTCTTT. Translation: CASSSTTNTEAFF.

The rearrangement uses TRBV2 and TRBJ2-5; 7 bases fit TRBD1. The CDR3 length is 12 residues. V lost 8 bases to trimming and J lost 5 bases; unmatched junction nucleotides: 5. Germline V gene data show CDR1 as SNHLY and CDR2 as FYNNEI. This CDR3 reads CASESTGETQYF. The CDR3, as DNA: TGTGCCAGCGAATCGACAGGGGAGACCCAGTACTTC.

This clone has just one count. The V call is TRBV15, the J call TRBJ1-5; D possibly corresponds to TRBD1 (6 bases). Germline values: CDR1 LNHNV, CDR2 YYDKDF (reference sequence). The CDR3 has 14 amino acids. V gave up 1 base and J gave up 8 bases, with 12 bases separating them. CDR3 amino acids: CATSRARQVEPQHF. The CDR3 DNA reads TGTGCCACCAGCAGAGCCCGACAGGTGGAGCCCCAGCATTTT.